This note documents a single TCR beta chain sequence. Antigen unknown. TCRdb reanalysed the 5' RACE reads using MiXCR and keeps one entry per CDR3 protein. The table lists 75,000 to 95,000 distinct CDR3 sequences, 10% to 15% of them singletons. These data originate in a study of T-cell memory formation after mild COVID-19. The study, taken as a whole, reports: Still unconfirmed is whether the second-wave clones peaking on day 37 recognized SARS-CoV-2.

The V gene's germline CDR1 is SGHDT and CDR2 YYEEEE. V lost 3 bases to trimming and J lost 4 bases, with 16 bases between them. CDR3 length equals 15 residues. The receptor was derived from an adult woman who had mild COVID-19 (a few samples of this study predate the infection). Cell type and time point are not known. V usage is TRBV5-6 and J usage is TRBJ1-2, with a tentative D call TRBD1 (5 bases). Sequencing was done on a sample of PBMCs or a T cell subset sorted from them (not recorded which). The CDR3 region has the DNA TGTGCCAGCAGCTCCGACAGTTCCCCAGGCTATGGCTACACCTTC. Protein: CASSSDSSPGYGYTF.